A single sample gave rise to the 2 T cell receptor beta chains below, sequenced in a study of T cells in Graves' hyperthyroidism and ophthalmopathy. Using RNA transcripts as the source, TCR beta CDR3 regions were amplified. HTBI primers were the set used in a first-round RT-PCR of the TCR CDR3. MiXCR, run by TCRdb on the multiplex PCR reads, gives a single entry per CDR3 protein. The table shows about 590,000 distinct CDR3 sequences, with approximately 15% occurring only once. Sample: blood. The receptors originated from a woman in her twenties or thirties with Graves' hyperthyroidism.

The chain links TRBV12-3 or TRBV12-4 to TRBJ1-4; D unclear. There are 13 residues in the CDR3. V lost 5 bases, J lost 2 bases, and 6 bases lay in between. CDR3 residues: CASSVVTNEKLFF. DNA for the CDR3: TGTGCCAGCAGTGTTGTGACTAATGAAAAACTGTTTTTT.

This chain joins TRBV6-4 and TRBJ2-1; D assignment may be TRBD1 or TRBD2 (5 bases each). The J call is in doubt because the DNA end fits TRBJ2-7 better. The CDR3 runs to 15 residues. Germline V gene lookup returns CDR1 MRHNA and CDR2 SNTAGT. DNA for the CDR3: TGTGCCAGCAGTGACTCGCCAGGCTGGGGGAATGAGCAGTACTTC. As protein: CASSDSPGWGNEQYF.